The rows below give T cell receptor beta chains drawn from one sample of a study of radiation and T cells in renal cell carcinoma. TCRdb's table, derived via immunoSEQ multiplex PCR, lists solely in-frame clones and lacks some. The sample records 95,000 or so clones, 75% to 90% being singletons. Sequencing used blood, obtained from a patient whose treatment included radiotherapy and nephrectomy. These receptor sequences come from a man aged 45 to 65 with renal cell carcinoma. Each CDR3 is given without its conserved first and last residue. The order of the fields is V gene, J gene, D gene, CDR3 protein. The D gene is left open where the match is weak.

v_call: TRBV27; j_call: TRBJ1-1; d_call: TRBD1; cdr3_aa: ASRHGQGNTEAF
v_call: TRBV6-5; j_call: TRBJ2-1; d_call: NA; cdr3_aa: ASSYSIGQAYNEQF
v_call: TRBV5-1; j_call: TRBJ1-1; d_call: NA; cdr3_aa: ASSLAGETEAF
v_call: TRBV9; j_call: TRBJ2-5; d_call: NA; cdr3_aa: ASSVYGGPEETQY
v_call: TRBV30; j_call: TRBJ2-2; d_call: TRBD1; cdr3_aa: AWSGQGGELF
v_call: TRBV7-9; j_call: TRBJ2-1; d_call: NA; cdr3_aa: ASSLVGARDEQF
v_call: TRBV4-3; j_call: TRBJ2-3; d_call: TRBD2; cdr3_aa: ASSRRLAGGSTDTQY
v_call: TRBV6-6; j_call: TRBJ2-7; d_call: NA; cdr3_aa: ASSSAGEQY
v_call: TRBV7-3; j_call: TRBJ1-2; d_call: NA; cdr3_aa: ASSSDRGGGYT
v_call: TRBV18; j_call: TRBJ2-2; d_call: TRBD2; cdr3_aa: ASSRAAGGLAQSNTGELF
v_call: TRBV19; j_call: TRBJ2-2; d_call: TRBD1; cdr3_aa: ASRTPGQGTGELF
v_call: TRBV6-6; j_call: TRBJ1-5; d_call: NA; cdr3_aa: ASTSRHSNQPQH
v_call: TRBV2; j_call: TRBJ2-3; d_call: NA; cdr3_aa: ASSGSTNTDTQY
v_call: TRBV6-1; j_call: TRBJ2-7; d_call: TRBD2; cdr3_aa: ASSSGGSSYEQY
v_call: TRBV14; j_call: TRBJ1-2; d_call: NA; cdr3_aa: ASSPRVDYGYT
v_call: TRBV6-5; j_call: TRBJ2-7; d_call: NA; cdr3_aa: ASRIQGTSYEQY
v_call: TRBV4-2; j_call: TRBJ1-3; d_call: TRBD1; cdr3_aa: ASSHGTAGSGNTIY
v_call: TRBV18; j_call: TRBJ1-3; d_call: TRBD1; cdr3_aa: ASRATGQAGNTIY
v_call: TRBV4-1; j_call: TRBJ1-1; d_call: NA; cdr3_aa: ASSQDVEAF
v_call: TRBV19; j_call: TRBJ2-5; d_call: NA; cdr3_aa: ASSLAGLDRETQY
v_call: TRBV4-1; j_call: TRBJ1-2; d_call: TRBD1; cdr3_aa: ASSQRVDRDDGYT
v_call: TRBV6-1; j_call: TRBJ2-1; d_call: NA; cdr3_aa: ASSPAIEQF
v_call: TRBV6-5; j_call: TRBJ2-1; d_call: TRBD2; cdr3_aa: ASRLGLDPQEQF
v_call: TRBV7-8; j_call: TRBJ2-7; d_call: NA; cdr3_aa: ASSLDAYEQY
v_call: TRBV28; j_call: TRBJ1-2; d_call: TRBD1; cdr3_aa: ANMDRNYGYT
v_call: TRBV2; j_call: TRBJ2-1; d_call: NA; cdr3_aa: ASSEIKEVGLLDEQF
v_call: TRBV2; j_call: TRBJ1-5; d_call: NA; cdr3_aa: ASSEPGYTQPQH
v_call: TRBV4-3; j_call: TRBJ2-3; d_call: TRBD2; cdr3_aa: ASSQLRTSGGNTQY
v_call: TRBV4-1; j_call: TRBJ2-7; d_call: TRBD2; cdr3_aa: ASSFLSGGAGYEQY
v_call: TRBV9; j_call: TRBJ1-2; d_call: TRBD1; cdr3_aa: ASTALGQNYGYT
v_call: TRBV6-5; j_call: TRBJ2-7; d_call: NA; cdr3_aa: ASSFTGYYEQY
v_call: TRBV2; j_call: TRBJ1-3; d_call: NA; cdr3_aa: ASSVDQGINTIY
v_call: TRBV5-1; j_call: TRBJ2-7; d_call: TRBD2; cdr3_aa: ASKAGTSGVFGY
v_call: TRBV29-1; j_call: TRBJ2-1; d_call: TRBD2; cdr3_aa: SVVLAGVISYNEQF
v_call: TRBV30; j_call: TRBJ1-5; d_call: NA; cdr3_aa: AWSVGSSSNQPQH
v_call: TRBV18; j_call: TRBJ1-1; d_call: TRBD1; cdr3_aa: ASSPRTGANTEAF
v_call: TRBV27; j_call: TRBJ2-2; d_call: NA; cdr3_aa: ASATVRVLTGELF
v_call: TRBV14; j_call: TRBJ1-1; d_call: TRBD1; cdr3_aa: ASSHYLGRDRNTEAF
v_call: TRBV5-7; j_call: TRBJ2-7; d_call: NA; cdr3_aa: ASSVNYVEQY
v_call: TRBV5-5; j_call: TRBJ1-1; d_call: NA; cdr3_aa: ASSLIGNTEAF
v_call: TRBV5-5; j_call: TRBJ2-7; d_call: TRBD2; cdr3_aa: ASSLLGTIDEQY
v_call: TRBV28; j_call: TRBJ1-1; d_call: NA; cdr3_aa: ASTLTWTSTEAF
v_call: TRBV27; j_call: TRBJ2-7; d_call: NA; cdr3_aa: ASRGLAEAYEQY
v_call: TRBV30; j_call: TRBJ1-2; d_call: NA; cdr3_aa: AWSVRGIAGYT
v_call: TRBV5-1; j_call: TRBJ2-1; d_call: NA; cdr3_aa: ASSLGGSTYNEQF
v_call: TRBV7-9; j_call: TRBJ1-1; d_call: NA; cdr3_aa: ASSLQGNTEAF